Below are 2 T cell receptor beta chains sequenced from a single sample in a study of cytomegalovirus exposure and HLA in healthy donors. Assay used: immunoSEQ multiplex PCR; TCRdb lists only in-frame clones, some missing. The profile shows about 120,000 clones, 89% of them singletons. The sample was PBMCs. All receptors come from a woman younger than 35 in good health and CMV-seronegative.

The gene calls are TRBV7-9 and TRBJ2-5; 9 bases line up with TRBD1. Germline CDR1 is SEHNR and CDR2 is FQNEAQ (reference sequence). The CDR3 covers 15 residues. J gave up 5 bases and V 3 bases, and 7 bases lay outside the gene matches. CDR3 residues: CASSFTQGARETQYF. CDR3 DNA sequence: TGTGCCAGCAGCTTTACACAGGGGGCACGTGAGACCCAGTACTTC.

The chain couples TRBV6-5 to TRBJ2-5, with unresolved D. Germline CDR1 and CDR2: MNHEY and SVGAGI. The CDR3 totals 11 residues. V lost 5 bases and J lost 5, with 6 bases in between. The CDR3, as DNA: TGTGCCAGCAGTAATAGTGAGACCCAGTACTTC. This codes for CASSNSETQYF.